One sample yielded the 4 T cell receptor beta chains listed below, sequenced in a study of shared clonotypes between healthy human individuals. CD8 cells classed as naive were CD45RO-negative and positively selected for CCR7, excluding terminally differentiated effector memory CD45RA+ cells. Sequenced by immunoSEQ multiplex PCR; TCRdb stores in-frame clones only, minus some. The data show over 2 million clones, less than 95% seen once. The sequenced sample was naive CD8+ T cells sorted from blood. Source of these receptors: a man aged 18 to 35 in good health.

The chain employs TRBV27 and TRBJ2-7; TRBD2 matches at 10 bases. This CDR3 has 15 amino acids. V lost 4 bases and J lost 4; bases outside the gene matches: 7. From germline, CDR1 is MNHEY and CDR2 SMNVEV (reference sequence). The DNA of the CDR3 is TGTGCCAGCAGTTACCGGAGCGGGGGGGCTTACGAGCAGTACTTC. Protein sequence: CASSYRSGGAYEQYF.

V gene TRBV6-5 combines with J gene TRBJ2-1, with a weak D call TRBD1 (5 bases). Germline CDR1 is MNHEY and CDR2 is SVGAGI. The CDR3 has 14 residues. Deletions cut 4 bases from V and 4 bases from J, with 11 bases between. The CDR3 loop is CASSWGPEYNEQFF. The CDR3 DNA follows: TGTGCCAGCAGTTGGGGCCCCGAGTACAATGAGCAGTTCTTC.

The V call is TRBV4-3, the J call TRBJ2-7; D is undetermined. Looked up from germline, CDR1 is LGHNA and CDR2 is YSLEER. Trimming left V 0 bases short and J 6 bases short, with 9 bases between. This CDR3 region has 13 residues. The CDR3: CASSQDGEGEQYF. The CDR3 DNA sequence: TGCGCCAGCAGCCAAGATGGGGAAGGCGAGCAGTACTTC.

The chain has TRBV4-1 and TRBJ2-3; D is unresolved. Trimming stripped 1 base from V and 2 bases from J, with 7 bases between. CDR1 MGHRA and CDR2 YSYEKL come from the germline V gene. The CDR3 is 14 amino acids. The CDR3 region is CASSQGPHTDTQYF. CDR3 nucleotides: TGCGCCAGCAGCCAAGGACCCCACACAGATACGCAGTATTTT.